These 32 T cell receptor beta chains share one sample of origin, sequenced in a study of somatic mutations in cytotoxic T cells in rheumatoid arthritis. TCRdb's table, derived via immunoSEQ multiplex PCR, lists solely in-frame clones and lacks some. The sample records more than 15,000 clones, 79% being singletons. The specimen was CD8+ T cells sorted from blood. These receptor sequences come from an adult with rheumatoid arthritis.

The gene calls are TRBV7-8 and TRBJ2-1; no firm D call. Trimming stripped 1 base from V and 0 bases from J, with 13 bases between. CDR1 SGHVS and CDR2 FQNEAQ come from the germline V gene. CDR3 length equals 17 residues. The CDR3, as DNA: TGTGCCAGCAGCTTAGAGGTGGTCAGAAGCTCCTACAATGAGCAGTTCTTC. Its protein product is CASSLEVVRSSYNEQFF.

This clone was detected only a few times. The CDR3 spells CATRDTGGNNEQFF. The CDR3, as DNA: TGTGCCACCAGAGATACGGGAGGGAACAATGAGCAGTTCTTC. The J gene is TRBJ2-1, the V gene TRBV15; 8 bases fit TRBD2. CDR1 is LNHNV and CDR2 is YYDKDF in the germline V gene (reference sequence). The CDR3 has 14 residues. Trimming took 6 bases from V and 5 from J; bases not matched to a gene: 6.

The chain has TRBV7-7 and TRBJ2-1; 10 bases align to TRBD2. This CDR3 spans 15 amino acids. The V segment lost 5 bases and the J segment 5 bases; nucleotides outside the gene matches: 6. Looked up from germline, CDR1 is SSHAT and CDR2 is FNYEAQ (reference sequence). CDR3 amino acids: CASSMGLATDNEQFF. The CDR3 DNA reads TGTGCCAGCAGCATGGGACTAGCGACCGACAATGAGCAGTTCTTC. The variable domain in full, with the rest retrieved from reference TRBV7-7 and TRBJ2-1, is GAGVSQSPRYKVTKRGQDVTLRCDPISSHATLYWYQQALGQGPEFLTYFNYEAQPDKSGLPSDRFSAERPEGSISTLTIQRTEQRDSAMYRCASSMGLATDNEQFFGPGTRLTVL.

A few counts support this clone. The rearrangement joins TRBV2 to TRBJ1-2; D remains unclear. The germline V gene has CDR1 SNHLY and CDR2 FYNNEI. Trimming stripped 11 bases from V and 5 bases from J, with 12 bases between. The CDR3 spans 11 residues. The CDR3 loop is CAPGSRYGYTF. The CDR3 nucleotides read TGTGCCCCCGGCAGCCGTTATGGCTACACCTTC.

This sequence joins TRBV10-2 and TRBJ2-5; the D is unclear. Germline V gene lookup returns CDR1 WSHSY and CDR2 SAAADI. The CDR3 contains 13 residues. The V and J ends lost 2 bases and 5 bases respectively, with 9 bases between them. This chain's CDR3 is CASSEEDKETQYF. Written as DNA, the CDR3 is TGCGCCAGCAGTGAGGAGGATAAGGAGACCCAGTACTTC.

This rearrangement joins TRBV6-6 to TRBJ2-1; 10 bases are a match to TRBD1. The V and J ends lost 8 bases and 7 bases, in that order; junction bases with no gene match: 2. The CDR3 runs to 12 residues. Looked up from germline, CDR1 is MNHNY and CDR2 is SVGAGI (reference sequence). This CDR3 reads CASWTGGNEQFF. CDR3 bases: TGTGCCAGCTGGACAGGGGGAAATGAGCAGTTCTTC.

The J gene is TRBJ2-3, the V gene TRBV11-2; D is possibly TRBD2 (5 bases). The germline V gene encodes CDR1 SGHAT and CDR2 FQNNGV. The CDR3 has 13 amino acids. The V end lost 8 bases, the J end lost 4 bases, and 13 bases lay between the germline ends. The CDR3 spells CASLSGWPDTQYF. CDR3 nucleotide sequence: TGTGCCAGCTTATCGGGATGGCCAGATACGCAGTATTTT.

This chain links TRBV7-6 with TRBJ1-4; no reliable D call. The CDR3 consists of 15 residues. V lost 6 bases and J lost 3, with 14 bases in between. Germline V CDR1 and CDR2: SGHVS, FNYEAQ. CDR3 nucleotides: TGTGCCAGCAGAGTGGACCCACGACCTAATGAAAAACTGTTTTTT. This translates into CASRVDPRPNEKLFF.

This clone was picked up one time. This chain uses TRBV5-6 with TRBJ1-2, with D perhaps matching TRBD1 (5 bases). Germline CDR1 SGHDT, CDR2 YYEEEE. The CDR3 extends over 16 amino acids. Trimming stripped 3 bases from V and 4 bases from J, with 19 bases between. The CDR3 here is CASSWGLGREAYGYTF. The CDR3 DNA is TGTGCCAGCAGCTGGGGACTTGGGCGGGAGGCCTATGGCTACACCTTC.

The chain has TRBV7-7 and TRBJ2-7; D tentatively reads TRBD1 or TRBD2 (5 bases each). Trimming stripped 0 bases from V and 0 bases from J, with 9 bases between. Germline CDR1 SSHAT, CDR2 FNYEAQ (reference sequence). This CDR3 comprises 15 residues. CDR3 DNA sequence: TGTGCCAGCAGCTTAGCCCCAGGGAGCTCCTACGAGCAGTACTTC. Its protein product is CASSLAPGSSYEQYF.

This chain links TRBV7-9 with TRBJ2-1; D gene unclear. Deletions cut 3 bases from V and 0 bases from J, with 0 bases between. Germline V gene data show CDR1 as SEHNR and CDR2 as FQNEAQ (reference sequence). CDR3 length: 12 residues. The chain's CDR3 is CASSFSYNEQFF. CDR3 DNA sequence: TGTGCCAGCAGCTTCTCCTACAATGAGCAGTTCTTC.

The chain couples TRBV7-9 to TRBJ2-7; a weak D match, TRBD2 (5 bases). Trimming took off 2 bases at V and 7 bases at J, with 6 bases between the two ends. This CDR3 has 11 residues. Germline lookup yields CDR1 SEHNR and CDR2 FQNEAQ (reference sequence). The CDR3 coding sequence is TGTGCCAGCAGCTTAACGGGGGAGCAGTACTTC. As protein: CASSLTGEQYF.

This clone has only a few counts. V usage is TRBV2 and J usage is TRBJ1-1; a weak D match, TRBD1 (5 bases). The CDR3 length is 12 residues. With 3 bases removed from V and 6 bases from J, the gap between germline ends came to 8 bases. Germline CDR1 and CDR2: SNHLY and FYNNEI. The CDR3 reads CASSDRAAEAFF. CDR3 nucleotide sequence: TGTGCCAGCAGTGACAGGGCGGCTGAAGCTTTCTTT.

The CDR3 spells CASSTYRYSNQPQHF. CDR3 coding DNA: TGTGCCAGTAGCACCTACAGGTATAGCAATCAGCCCCAGCATTTT. V and J are TRBV19 and TRBJ1-5, with D tentatively TRBD1 (5 bases). This CDR3 is built from 15 residues. Trimming took 6 bases from V and 0 from J, leaving 12 bases between them. The germline V gene encodes CDR1 LNHDA and CDR2 SQIVND (reference sequence).

The chain joins TRBV7-6 to TRBJ1-1; D not resolved. Germline assignment: CDR1 SGHVS and CDR2 FNYEAQ. Trimming took off 1 base at V and 5 bases at J, with 8 bases between the two ends. CDR3 length: 13 amino acids. The CDR3 region is CASSLEVSTEAFF. The CDR3 DNA reads TGTGCCAGCAGCTTAGAAGTGTCGACTGAAGCTTTCTTT.

This clone showed up just a few times. The V and J genes are TRBV5-5 and TRBJ1-4, with 7 bases matching TRBD1. Losses at the gene ends were 3 bases for V and 3 bases for J; bases not matched to a gene: 11. The CDR3 spans 17 residues. Germline V gives CDR1 SGHKS, CDR2 YYEKEE (reference sequence). In DNA form, the CDR3 reads TGTGCCAGCAGCTGGGGACAGTATGGGGTACCTAATGAAAAACTGTTTTTT. Translation: CASSWGQYGVPNEKLFF.

Only a few counts were recorded for this clone. The chain carries TRBV7-8 and TRBJ1-5, with D possibly matching TRBD1 (6 bases). CDR3 length: 19 amino acids. Germline loops: CDR1 SGHVS, CDR2 FQNEAQ. V lost 4 bases, J lost 4 bases, and 26 bases lay in between. The CDR3 region has the DNA TGTGCCAGCAGCTCGGATTCTAAGGCTGGGGGCGGACTGAATCAGCCCCAGCATTTT. Its translation: CASSSDSKAGGGLNQPQHF.

The chain recombines TRBV7-7 with TRBJ2-2, with TRBD2 identical over 9 bases. This CDR3 has 16 residues. Unmatched junction bases numbered 5, after V lost 5 bases and J lost 1 base. The V gene's germline CDR1 is SSHAT and CDR2 FNYEAQ (reference sequence). CDR3: CASSTLAGLNTGELFF. CDR3 DNA: TGTGCCAGCAGCACCCTAGCGGGATTGAACACCGGGGAGCTGTTTTTT.

There are a few counts of this clone. V usage is TRBV19 and J usage is TRBJ1-2; D is unclear. In germline, CDR1 is LNHDA, CDR2 SQIVND (reference sequence). The CDR3 consists of 12 residues. V was clipped by 5 bases and J by 8 bases, with 12 bases between them. The CDR3 loop is CASSPPGSGYTF. The DNA of the CDR3 is TGTGCCAGTAGTCCCCCCGGGAGCGGCTACACCTTC.

The chain combines TRBV19 with TRBJ2-7, with D possibly being TRBD2 (6 bases). The ends were cut back, 3 bases at V and 4 bases at J, with 13 bases in the middle. The CDR3 consists of 14 residues. Germline V gene lookup returns CDR1 LNHDA and CDR2 SQIVND (reference sequence). Here the CDR3 reads CASSIVGSEYEQYF. Here the CDR3 DNA reads TGTGCCAGTAGTATCGTCGGGAGCGAGTACGAGCAGTACTTC.

The chain recombines TRBV28 with TRBJ2-1; TRBD2 aligns across 12 bases. The CDR3 covers 16 residues. After removal of 6 bases from V and 3 bases from J, the junction contained 6 bases not matched to a gene. Germline V gene lookup returns CDR1 MDHEN and CDR2 SYDVKM. The DNA for the CDR3 is TGTGCCAGCAGGCTACTAGCGGGAGGCTTCTACAATGAGCAGTTCTTC. It is translated as CASRLLAGGFYNEQFF.

V usage is TRBV7-9 and J usage is TRBJ2-5, with D tentatively TRBD2 (5 bases). The CDR3 length is 13 residues. Germline V gene sequence: CDR1 SEHNR, CDR2 FQNEAQ (reference sequence). The V gene lost 1 base and the J gene lost 4 bases, with 7 bases spanning the gap. CDR3 residues: CASSLGGRETQYF. The CDR3 nucleotides read TGTGCCAGCAGCTTAGGAGGGAGAGAGACCCAGTACTTC.

In this sample, this clone turned up once. The chain employs TRBV4-2 and TRBJ2-3; perhaps TRBD1 as D (6 bases). This CDR3 has 15 residues. With 4 bases removed from V and 4 bases from J, the gap between germline ends came to 15 bases. The germline gives CDR1 LGHNA, CDR2 YNFKEQ. The CDR3: CASSLGTQDPDTQYF. The CDR3 DNA is TGTGCCAGCAGCCTCGGGACACAAGACCCAGATACGCAGTATTTT.

This clone appeared a single time. The rearrangement joins TRBV28 to TRBJ2-7; D unresolved. There are 13 residues in the CDR3. The V gene lost 5 bases and the J gene lost 5 bases, with 13 bases spanning the gap. Germline V gives CDR1 MDHEN, CDR2 SYDVKM. CDR3 bases: TGTGCCAGCAGTCCCCCCTTATCGGACGAGCAGTACTTC. Its translation is CASSPPLSDEQYF.

The chain recombines TRBV6-5 with TRBJ2-7; D gene uncertain. With 0 bases removed from V and 2 bases from J, the gap between germline ends came to 11 bases. The CDR3 extends over 15 amino acids. Per the germline V gene, CDR1 is MNHEY and CDR2 is SVGAGI. Written as DNA, the CDR3 is TGTGCCAGCAGTTACTCCGCCGACACCCCCTACGAGCAGTACTTC. It specifies CASSYSADTPYEQYF.

V and J are TRBV5-4 and TRBJ2-5; no clear D. Germline lookup yields CDR1 SGHNT and CDR2 YYREEE (reference sequence). The CDR3 is 13 amino acids. V lost 4 bases and J 4 bases, leaving 11 bases between the germline ends. The DNA of the CDR3 is TGTGCCAGCAGCACCATAGAAGGAGAGACCCAGTACTTC. Amino acid sequence: CASSTIEGETQYF.

The chain has TRBV7-9 and TRBJ2-4, with TRBD1 matching over 8 bases. With 5 bases clipped from V and 2 bases from J, the junction kept 8 bases outside the gene matches. The CDR3 extends over 16 amino acids. Germline CDR1 SEHNR, CDR2 FQNEAQ (reference sequence). The CDR3 coding sequence is TGTGCCAGCAGCACCCGGACAGGGCTTTCCAAAAACATTCAGTACTTC. Translation gives CASSTRTGLSKNIQYF.

V is TRBV25-1 and J is TRBJ2-5; the match to TRBD2 covers 14 bases. The J call may be incorrect, as the DNA end agrees better with TRBJ2-7. CDR1 MGHDK and CDR2 SYGVNS come from the germline V gene. This CDR3 has 18 residues. CDR3 sequence reads: CASSESGGLAGATYEQYF. CDR3 coding DNA: TGTGCCAGCAGTGAATCTGGGGGACTAGCGGGAGCCACCTACGAGCAGTACTTC.

V is TRBV27 and J is TRBJ2-7; D might be TRBD2 (5 bases). V shed 6 bases and J shed 4 bases, with 16 bases lying between them. CDR3 length: 14 residues. Germline V gene sequence: CDR1 MNHEY, CDR2 SMNVEV (reference sequence). The CDR3 loop reads CASSPTNLAYEQYF. The CDR3 DNA reads as TGTGCCAGCAGCCCCACGAACCTAGCTTACGAGCAGTACTTC.

This clone was counted between two and nine times. V and J are TRBV11-2 and TRBJ2-7, with 9 bases that match TRBD2. Germline CDR1 and CDR2: SGHAT and FQNNGV. V dropped 4 bases and J dropped 3; count of bases not matched to a gene: 4. CDR3 length: 14 amino acids. CDR3 bases: TGTGCCAGCAGCTCTACTAGCGGGTTCTACGAGCAGTACTTC. Protein product: CASSSTSGFYEQYF.

This clone is a singleton in its sample. The chain is built from TRBV11-3 and TRBJ2-2, with 8 bases matching TRBD1. This CDR3 has 14 amino acids. Germline loops: CDR1 SGHNT, CDR2 YENEEA. The J segment lost 6 bases and the V segment lost 5 bases, leaving 5 bases of the junction unmatched. In DNA form, the CDR3 reads TGTGCCAGCAGCCCCTCGACAGGGGCCGGGGAGCTGTTTTTT. Encoded protein: CASSPSTGAGELFF.

In this sample, this clone turned up a few times. This rearrangement joins TRBV27 to TRBJ2-7, with 12 positions matching TRBD2. The junction had 2 bases not matched to a gene; V was cut back by 2 bases and J by 0 bases. The CDR3 spans 16 residues. Germline CDR1 reads MNHEY; CDR2 reads SMNVEV (reference sequence). The CDR3 sequence is CASSLLAGGYSYEQYF. In nucleotides, the CDR3 is TGTGCCAGCAGTTTACTAGCGGGAGGGTACTCCTACGAGCAGTACTTC.